These 21 T cell receptor beta chains originate from one sample sequenced in a study of technical replicates of blood from a few donors. Sequencing was performed with immunoSEQ multiplex PCR; in TCRdb, only in-frame clones are kept and a portion is missing. This table has roughly 90,000 clones, approximately 95% appearing once. Sequencing was carried out using T cells isolated from PBMCs. Receptors were obtained from a human donor in good health.

The chain couples TRBV7-9 to TRBJ2-1, with D possibly being TRBD2 (6 bases). The CDR3 is 15 residues long. CDR1 is SEHNR, CDR2 FQNEAQ, per germline (reference sequence). V lost 3 bases to trimming and J lost 2 bases, with 11 bases between them. The CDR3 region has the DNA TGTGCCAGCAGCTTGCGGGACTTGCCCTACAATGAGCAGTTCTTC. Its translation is CASSLRDLPYNEQFF.

The chain employs TRBV11-3 and TRBJ1-1, with 8 bases fitting TRBD1. The CDR3 loop spans 15 amino acids. Germline CDR1 and CDR2: SGHNT and YENEEA. The V and J ends lost 3 bases and 0 bases, in that order; junction bases with no gene match: 3. CDR3 region: CASSLDRAMNTEAFF. For the CDR3, the DNA is TGTGCCAGCAGCTTGGACAGGGCAATGAACACTGAAGCTTTCTTT.

V and J are TRBV4-2 and TRBJ2-1, with 8 bases that match TRBD2. The germline V gene has CDR1 LGHNA and CDR2 YNFKEQ. This CDR3 region has 16 residues. The ends lost 4 bases at V and 4 bases at J; junction bases unmatched: 9. DNA for the CDR3: TGTGCCAGCAGCCCCCTTGAGCGGGAGATTTACAATGAGCAGTTCTTC. This gives the protein CASSPLEREIYNEQFF.

The rearrangement joins TRBV27 to TRBJ2-1; 7 positions match TRBD2. Germline V gene data show CDR1 as MNHEY and CDR2 as SMNVEV (reference sequence). The CDR3 length is 13 residues. With V trimmed by 3 bases and J by 7 bases, 3 bases remained unmatched. The CDR3 spells CASSFAGANEQFF. CDR3 DNA sequence: TGTGCCAGCAGTTTTGCGGGAGCGAATGAGCAGTTCTTC.

The chain is built from TRBV19 and TRBJ1-2, with 8 bases that match TRBD1. V was clipped by 5 bases and J by 4 bases; unmatched bases: 6. Germline V gene data show CDR1 as LNHDA and CDR2 as SQIVND (reference sequence). The CDR3 has 14 amino acids. The CDR3 is CASSRTGPAYGYTF. CDR3 bases: TGTGCCAGTAGTCGGACAGGGCCGGCCTATGGCTACACCTTC.

CDR3 amino acids: CASSLSSLAYNEQFF. The CDR3 DNA reads TGTGCCAGCAGCTTAAGTAGTCTAGCCTACAATGAGCAGTTCTTC. V gene TRBV7-9 combines with J gene TRBJ2-1; no clear D gene. The germline V and J ends were trimmed by 2 bases and 2 bases, with 10 bases remaining between them. The CDR3 consists of 15 residues. Germline values: CDR1 SEHNR, CDR2 FQNEAQ (reference sequence).

The chain is built from TRBV10-3 and TRBJ2-7; no reliable D call. From germline, CDR1 is ENHRY and CDR2 SYGVKD. Trimming shortened V by 4 bases and J by 0 bases, and 16 bases separated the two germline ends. CDR3 length equals 16 residues. Here the CDR3 reads CAISGSLTHLSYEQYF. CDR3 coding DNA: TGTGCCATCAGTGGATCCCTGACTCACCTCTCCTACGAGCAGTACTTC.

The chain recombines TRBV18 with TRBJ2-3, with TRBD1 matching 7 bases. This CDR3 comprises 17 residues. The V gene's germline CDR1 is KGHSH and CDR2 LQKENI. J was trimmed by 2 bases and V by 0 bases; bases with no gene match: 8. In nucleotides, the CDR3 is TGTGCCAGCTCACCACCGGTGGGGGACAGATACACAGATACGCAGTATTTT. This codes for CASSPPVGDRYTDTQYF. Full variable domain (missing parts from reference TRBV18 and TRBJ2-3): NAGVMQNPRHLVRRRGQEARLRCSPMKGHSHVYWYRQLPEEGLKFMVYLQKENIIDESGMPKERFSAEFPKEGPSILRIQQVVRGDSAAYFCASSPPVGDRYTDTQYFGPGTRLTVL.

The gene calls are TRBV7-3 and TRBJ2-3, with TRBD2 matching 8 bases. J gave up 5 bases and V 6 bases, and 7 bases lay outside the gene matches. CDR3 length: 14 amino acids. Germline-derived CDR1 and CDR2 are SGHTA and FQGTGA. The CDR3: CASSFGLAGDTQYF. CDR3 DNA sequence: TGTGCCAGCAGTTTCGGACTAGCTGGAGATACGCAGTATTTT.

J is TRBJ2-7 and V is TRBV13, with D possibly TRBD2 on 6 matching bases. The germline CDR1 and CDR2 sequences are PRHDT and FYEKMQ (reference sequence). This CDR3 contains 14 residues. Trimming left V 6 bases short and J 5 bases short, with 17 bases between. DNA for the CDR3: TGTGCCAGCAGAGACGGGGAGGCGAGAGACGAGCAGTACTTC. It yields the protein CASRDGEARDEQYF.

V and J are TRBV7-9 and TRBJ1-4; D possibly corresponds to TRBD1 (6 bases). This CDR3 contains 14 residues. Looked up from germline, CDR1 is SEHNR and CDR2 is FQNEAQ (reference sequence). V lost 5 bases and J 11 bases, leaving 18 bases between the germline ends. CDR3 protein: CASSQSDRQEKLFF. The CDR3 region has the DNA TGTGCCAGCAGCCAGTCCGACAGGCAAGAGAAACTGTTTTTT. Complete variable domain (other parts from reference TRBV7-9 and TRBJ1-4): DTGVSQNPRHKITKRGQNVTFRCDPISEHNRLYWYRQTLGQGPEFLTYFQNEAQLEKSRLLSDRFSAERPKGSFSTLEIQRTEQGDSAMYLCASSQSDRQEKLFFGSGTQLSVL.

This clone was observed a few times. The V call is TRBV6-6, the J call TRBJ1-1; D gene uncertain. The CDR3 runs to 15 residues. Germline CDR1 is MNHNY and CDR2 is SVGAGI (reference sequence). With 4 bases removed from V and 4 bases from J, the gap between germline ends came to 16 bases. The chain's CDR3 is CASSWQVGGTTEAFF. In nucleotides, the CDR3 is TGTGCCAGCAGTTGGCAGGTTGGTGGCACCACTGAAGCTTTCTTT.

The gene calls are TRBV7-2 and TRBJ2-5, with 9 bases matching TRBD1. The CDR3 is made up of 14 amino acids. V dropped 3 bases and J dropped 5; count of bases not matched to a gene: 4. Looked up from germline, CDR1 is SGHTA and CDR2 is FQGNSA. CDR3 bases: TGTGCCAGCAGCTTGGGGACAGGGATGGAGACCCAGTACTTC. Its protein product is CASSLGTGMETQYF.

The CDR3 sequence is CVRSHTIVTGTGYGYTF. The CDR3 bases are TGTGTCAGAAGTCATACTATAGTGACAGGGACAGGCTATGGCTACACCTTC. The V call is TRBV7-5, the J call TRBJ1-2; TRBD1, the table's D call, lacks a check against the DNA. TRBV7-5 is a recognized pseudogene. There are 17 residues in the CDR3.

The chain carries TRBV13 and TRBJ1-1; D is unresolved. The length of the CDR3 is 12 residues. The V gene's germline CDR1 is PRHDT and CDR2 FYEKMQ (reference sequence). Trimming cost V 1 base and J 7 bases, with 7 bases left between them. CDR3 region: CASSLDGVEAFF. DNA for the CDR3: TGTGCCAGCAGCTTAGACGGAGTTGAAGCTTTCTTT.

The chain has TRBV7-3 and TRBJ1-2; TRBD1 aligns across 10 bases. This CDR3 comprises 15 residues. CDR1 is SGHTA, CDR2 FQGTGA, per germline. J lost 4 bases, V lost 5 bases, and 7 bases had no gene match. This CDR3 reads CASSLGTGDGYGYTF. As DNA, the CDR3 is TGTGCCAGCAGCCTAGGGACAGGGGATGGCTATGGCTACACCTTC.

The chain couples TRBV21-1 to TRBJ2-5; the table's D call, TRBD2, was not checked against the DNA. TRBV21-1 is described as a pseudogene. This CDR3 has 14 amino acids. Here the CDR3 DNA reads TGTGCCTGCAGGTCTAGCGGGAGTACGGAGACCCAGTACTTC. Its protein is CACRSSGSTETQYF.

In DNA, the CDR3 is TGTGCCAGCAGTGAAGCCCTAATTAACGGGGAGCAGTTCTTC. It codes for CASSEALINGEQFF. The gene calls are TRBV6-1 and TRBJ2-1; no definite D call. Between the trimmed V and J ends, which lost 0 bases and 10 bases, there was a span of 13 bases. The CDR3 loop spans 14 amino acids. Germline CDR1 MNHNS, CDR2 SASEGT.

This clone was seen once. The genes are TRBV7-9 and TRBJ2-7; 10 positions match TRBD2. The CDR3 runs 14 residues. Trimming at V came to 5 bases and at J to 4 bases, leaving 5 bases not matched to a gene. The germline CDR1 and CDR2 sequences are SEHNR and FQNEAQ (reference sequence). The CDR3 is CASSPRTSGYEQYF. CDR3 nucleotide sequence: TGTGCCAGCAGCCCTCGGACTAGCGGATACGAGCAGTACTTC.

This clone has just one count. The genes are TRBV9 and TRBJ2-5, with a weak D call TRBD1 (6 bases). The germline V gene has CDR1 SGDLS and CDR2 YYNGEE. The length of the CDR3 is 14 residues. V was clipped by 2 bases and J by 3 bases, with 11 bases between them. CDR3 residues: CASSVLDSKETQYF. In DNA, the CDR3 is TGTGCCAGCAGCGTTTTGGACAGCAAAGAGACCCAGTACTTC. Full variable domain (remainder filled in from reference TRBV9 and TRBJ2-5): DSGVTQTPKHLITATGQRVTLRCSPRSGDLSVYWYQQSLDQGLQFLIQYYNGEERAKGNILERFSAQQFPDLHSELNLSSLELGDSALYFCASSVLDSKETQYFGPGTRLLVL.

V gene TRBV19 combines with J gene TRBJ1-1, with D perhaps matching TRBD1 (6 bases). The CDR3 is 13 amino acids. From germline, CDR1 is LNHDA and CDR2 SQIVND (reference sequence). Trimming left V 3 bases short and J 10 bases short, with 15 bases between. CDR3 in DNA: TGTGCCAGTAGTATTTCAGGGGACCGGGGAGCTTTCTTT. Translating it yields CASSISGDRGAFF.